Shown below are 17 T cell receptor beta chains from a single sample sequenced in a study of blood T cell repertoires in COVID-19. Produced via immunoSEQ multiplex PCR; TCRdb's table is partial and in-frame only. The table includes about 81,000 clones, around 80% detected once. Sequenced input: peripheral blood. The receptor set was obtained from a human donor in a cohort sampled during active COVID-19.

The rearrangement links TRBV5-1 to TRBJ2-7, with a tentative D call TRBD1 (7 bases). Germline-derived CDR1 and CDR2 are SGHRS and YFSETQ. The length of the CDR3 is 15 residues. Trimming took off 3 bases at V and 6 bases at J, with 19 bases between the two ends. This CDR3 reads CASSWGGQVGGEQYF. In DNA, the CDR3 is TGCGCCAGCAGCTGGGGCGGACAGGTGGGAGGCGAGCAGTACTTC.

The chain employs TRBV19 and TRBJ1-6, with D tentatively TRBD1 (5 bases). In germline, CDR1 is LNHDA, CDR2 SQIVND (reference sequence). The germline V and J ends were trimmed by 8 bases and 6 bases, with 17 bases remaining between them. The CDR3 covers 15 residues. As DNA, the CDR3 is TGTGCCAGTCGAATAGCAGGACAAAGTAATTCACCCCTCCACTTT. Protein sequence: CASRIAGQSNSPLHF.

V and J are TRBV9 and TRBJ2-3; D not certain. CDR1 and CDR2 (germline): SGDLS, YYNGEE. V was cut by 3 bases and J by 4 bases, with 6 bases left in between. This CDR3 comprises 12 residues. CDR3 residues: CASSAIPDTQYF. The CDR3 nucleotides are TGTGCCAGCAGCGCCATCCCAGATACGCAGTATTTT.

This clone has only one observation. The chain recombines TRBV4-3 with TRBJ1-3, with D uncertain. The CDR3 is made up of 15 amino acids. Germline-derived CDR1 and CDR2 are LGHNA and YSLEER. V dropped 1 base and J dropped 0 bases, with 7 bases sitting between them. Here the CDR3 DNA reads TGCGCCAGCAGCCAAGGGCCTGGCTCTGGAAACACCATATATTTT. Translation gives CASSQGPGSGNTIYF.

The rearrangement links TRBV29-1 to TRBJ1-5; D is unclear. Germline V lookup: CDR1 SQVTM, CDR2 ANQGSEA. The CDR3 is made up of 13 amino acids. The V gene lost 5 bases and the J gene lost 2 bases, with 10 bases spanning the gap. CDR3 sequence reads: CSVQERGNQPQHF. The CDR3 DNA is TGCAGCGTTCAGGAGAGGGGCAATCAGCCCCAGCATTTT.

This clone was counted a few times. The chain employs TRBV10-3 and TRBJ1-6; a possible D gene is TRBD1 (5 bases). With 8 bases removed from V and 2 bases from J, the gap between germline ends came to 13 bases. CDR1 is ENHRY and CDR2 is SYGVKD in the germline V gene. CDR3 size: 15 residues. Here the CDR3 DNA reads TGTGCCATCCTTGGGGGGGTGGCCTATAATTCACCCCTCCACTTT. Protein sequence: CAILGGVAYNSPLHF.

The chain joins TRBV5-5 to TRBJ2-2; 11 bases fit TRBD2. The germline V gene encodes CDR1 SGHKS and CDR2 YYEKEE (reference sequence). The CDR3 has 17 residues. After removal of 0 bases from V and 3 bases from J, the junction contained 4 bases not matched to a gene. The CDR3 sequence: CASSLGSLAGDTGELFF. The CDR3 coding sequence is TGTGCCAGCAGCTTGGGTTCACTAGCGGGGGACACCGGGGAGCTGTTTTTT.

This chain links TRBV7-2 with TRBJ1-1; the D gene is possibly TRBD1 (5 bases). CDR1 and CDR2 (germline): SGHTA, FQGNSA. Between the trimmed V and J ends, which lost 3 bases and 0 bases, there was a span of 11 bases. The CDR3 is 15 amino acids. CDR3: CASSLIGHLNTEAFF. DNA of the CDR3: TGTGCCAGCAGCTTGATTGGACACCTGAACACTGAAGCTTTCTTT.

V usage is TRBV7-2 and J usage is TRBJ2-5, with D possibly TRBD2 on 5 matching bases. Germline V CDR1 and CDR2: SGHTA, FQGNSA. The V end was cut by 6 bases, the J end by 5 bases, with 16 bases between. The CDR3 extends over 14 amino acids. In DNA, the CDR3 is TGTGCCAGCAGGCGCTTCGATCGGGGTGAGACCCAGTACTTC. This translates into CASRRFDRGETQYF.

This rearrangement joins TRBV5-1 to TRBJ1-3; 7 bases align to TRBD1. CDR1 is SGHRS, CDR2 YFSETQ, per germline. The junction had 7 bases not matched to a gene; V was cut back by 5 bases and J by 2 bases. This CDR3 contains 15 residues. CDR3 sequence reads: CASSVGQPAGNTIYF. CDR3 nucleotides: TGCGCCAGCAGTGTGGGACAGCCTGCTGGAAACACCATATATTTT.

This CDR3 is CASSQDRLDRGFSAEAFF. In DNA form, the CDR3 reads TGCGCCAGCAGCCAAGACCGGTTGGACAGGGGTTTTTCGGCTGAAGCTTTCTTT. This chain links TRBV4-1 with TRBJ1-1; 9 positions match TRBD1. Trimming removed 0 bases from V and 6 bases from J; junction bases left unmatched: 14. From germline, CDR1 is MGHRA and CDR2 YSYEKL. The length of the CDR3 is 18 residues.

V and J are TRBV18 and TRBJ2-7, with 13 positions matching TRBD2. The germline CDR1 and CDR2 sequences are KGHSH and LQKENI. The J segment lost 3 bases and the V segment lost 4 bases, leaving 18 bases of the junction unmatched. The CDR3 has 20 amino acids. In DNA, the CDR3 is TGTGCCAGCTCACTCTTGCGCTATACCGGGACTAGCGGGGAAAGCTACGAGCAGTACTTC. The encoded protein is CASSLLRYTGTSGESYEQYF.

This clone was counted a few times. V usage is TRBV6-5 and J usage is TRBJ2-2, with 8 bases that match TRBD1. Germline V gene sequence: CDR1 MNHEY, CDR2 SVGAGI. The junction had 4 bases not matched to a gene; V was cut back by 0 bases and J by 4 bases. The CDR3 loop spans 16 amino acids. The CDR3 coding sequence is TGTGCCAGCAGTTACTCGATGGACAGGGCCACCGGGGAGCTGTTTTTT. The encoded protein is CASSYSMDRATGELFF.

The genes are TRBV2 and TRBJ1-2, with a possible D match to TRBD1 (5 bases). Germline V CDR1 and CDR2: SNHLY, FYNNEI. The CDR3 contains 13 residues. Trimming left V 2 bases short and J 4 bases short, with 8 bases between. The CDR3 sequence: CASSERGLYGYTF. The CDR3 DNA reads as TGTGCCAGCAGTGAACGGGGACTCTATGGCTACACCTTC.

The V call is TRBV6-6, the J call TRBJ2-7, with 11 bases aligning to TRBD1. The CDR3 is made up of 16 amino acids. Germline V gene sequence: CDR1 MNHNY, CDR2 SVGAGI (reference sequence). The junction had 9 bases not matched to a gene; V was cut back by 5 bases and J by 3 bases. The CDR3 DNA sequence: TGTGCCAGCAGTCCGGCCGGACAGGGGGCTAGCTACGAGCAGTACTTC. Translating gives CASSPAGQGASYEQYF.

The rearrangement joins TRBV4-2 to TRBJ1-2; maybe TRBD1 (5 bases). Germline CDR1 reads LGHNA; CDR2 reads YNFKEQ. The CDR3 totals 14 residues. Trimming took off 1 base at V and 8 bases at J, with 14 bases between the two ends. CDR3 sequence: CASSQVGTLGGYTF. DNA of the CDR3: TGTGCCAGCAGCCAAGTCGGGACTCTAGGAGGCTACACCTTC.

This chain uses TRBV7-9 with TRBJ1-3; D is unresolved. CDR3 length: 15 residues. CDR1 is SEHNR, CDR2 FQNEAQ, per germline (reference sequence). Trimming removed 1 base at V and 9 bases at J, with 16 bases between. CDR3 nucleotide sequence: TGTGCCAGCAGCTTAGATTCCGGTAGTTACGGCACCATATATTTT. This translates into CASSLDSGSYGTIYF.